The 8 T cell receptor beta chains below come from one sample, sequenced in a study of neoadjuvant anti-PD-1 for oral cavity cancer. Sequencing was performed with immunoSEQ multiplex PCR; in TCRdb, only in-frame clones are kept and a portion is missing. This sample carries 25,000 to 40,000 clones, about 80% of them seen once, and the ten largest clones take almost 3.5%. Time point of the sample: after neoadjuvant nivolumab, at surgical resection. Sample: PBMCs, taken after nivolumab (anti-PD-1) treatment. The receptors shown here come from a person aged 35 to 85 with oral cavity squamous cell carcinoma.

The chain has TRBV7-2 and TRBJ1-5; D might be TRBD1 (6 bases). The CDR3 is made up of 15 amino acids. Deletions cut 5 bases from V and 6 bases from J, with 17 bases between. Germline-derived CDR1 and CDR2 are SGHTA and FQGNSA. The CDR3, as DNA: TGTGCCAGCAGCCAGGCTTGGGGGCCCGGTCAGCCCCAGCATTTT. It specifies CASSQAWGPGQPQHF.

The chain uses TRBV19 and TRBJ2-3; maybe TRBD1 (6 bases). The CDR3 runs 13 residues. Germline V CDR1 and CDR2: LNHDA, SQIVND (reference sequence). V lost 5 bases and J lost 5, with 11 bases in between. The CDR3 reads CASSAGTIDTQYF. The DNA for the CDR3 is TGTGCCAGTAGTGCCGGGACAATAGATACGCAGTATTTT.

The chain employs TRBV5-1 and TRBJ2-5; 7 nucleotides line up with TRBD1. The CDR3 sequence is 14 residues long. Looked up from germline, CDR1 is SGHRS and CDR2 is YFSETQ. V was pared by 4 bases and J by 2 bases, with 5 bases of the junction left unmatched. Here the CDR3 DNA reads TGCGCCAGCAGCCAGGGACAGCCACAAGAGACCCAGTACTTC. This codes for CASSQGQPQETQYF.

The sample holds a few counts of this clone. The V call is TRBV10-3, the J call TRBJ2-7, with D maybe TRBD1 (6 bases). Germline values: CDR1 ENHRY, CDR2 SYGVKD. The ends were cut back, 6 bases at V and 0 bases at J, with 12 bases in the middle. CDR3 length: 14 residues. The CDR3 loop reads CAISGTRSSYEQYF. The CDR3 DNA reads as TGTGCCATCAGCGGGACACGGAGCTCCTACGAGCAGTACTTC.

The rearrangement links TRBV29-1 to TRBJ2-5; 12 bases are shared with TRBD2. The CDR3 is 15 amino acids. The junction had 6 bases not matched to a gene; V was cut back by 6 bases and J by 1 base. Germline V gene sequence: CDR1 SQVTM, CDR2 ANQGSEA. The CDR3 coding sequence is TGCAGCGTCGAAACTAGCGGGGGGCCCCAAGAGACCCAGTACTTC. Amino acid sequence: CSVETSGGPQETQYF.

The CDR3 DNA follows: TGTGCCAGCAGCCGCCTTGGGAATTCACCCCTCCACTTT. Its translation is CASSRLGNSPLHF. The chain links TRBV5-6 to TRBJ1-6; D not certain. This CDR3 is built from 13 residues. V gave up 4 bases and J gave up 7 bases, with 9 bases separating them. The germline CDR1 and CDR2 sequences are SGHDT and YYEEEE. Full variable domain (remainder filled in from reference TRBV5-6 and TRBJ1-6): DAGVTQSPTHLIKTRGQQVTLRCSPKSGHDTVSWYQQALGQGPQFIFQYYEEEERQRGNFPDRFSGHQFPNYSSELNVNALLLGDSALYLCASSRLGNSPLHFGNGTRLTVT.

The chain employs TRBV4-3 and TRBJ1-1; D remains unclear. Trimming cost V 1 base and J 1 base, with 7 bases left between them. CDR1 is LGHNA and CDR2 is YSLEER in the germline V gene. The CDR3 has 14 residues. In DNA, the CDR3 is TGCGCCAGCAGCCAAGGTCCGGCGAACACTGAAGCTTTCTTT. It yields the protein CASSQGPANTEAFF.

The rearrangement uses TRBV7-6 and TRBJ2-1, with 9 bases that match TRBD1. The CDR3 is 14 amino acids. The junction had 4 bases not matched to a gene; V was cut back by 1 base and J by 9 bases. Germline lookup yields CDR1 SGHVS and CDR2 FNYEAQ. CDR3 loop: CASSLGGTGFEQFF. The CDR3 DNA sequence: TGTGCCAGCAGCTTAGGGGGGACAGGGTTTGAGCAGTTCTTC.